This T cell receptor beta chain was documented in a study of cytomegalovirus exposure and HLA in healthy donors. Background on the study: An early data release held around 80 million unique TCRs from HLA-typed donors. Study-level results: Rare TCR sequences predominated, though certain public TCRs were found in many donors. Most TCR beta V segments were productive about 87% or about 30% of the time in an earlier analysis. In a later analysis, common viral pathogens appeared linked to several of the most significant clusters.

Germline CDR1 is SEHNR and CDR2 is FQNEAQ (reference sequence). The ends were cut back, 4 bases at V and 3 bases at J, with 15 bases in the middle. The CDR3 has 15 residues. PCR primers comprised 60 Vbeta and 13 Jbeta primers. Clones were read by immunoSEQ multiplex PCR, and TCRdb kept only the in-frame ones, dropping some. The repertoire holds about 160,000 clones, with more than 65% as singletons. A note on this clone: The antigen remains undetermined.

Sequenced material: PBMCs. The origin of this receptor is a man aged 50 to 60 in good health and CMV-seropositive. V usage is TRBV7-9 and J usage is TRBJ1-2, with D possibly TRBD1 on 6 matching bases. The CDR3 spells CASSSLQGSDYGYTF. CDR3 DNA sequence: TGTGCCAGCAGCTCCCTACAGGGAAGTGACTATGGCTACACCTTC.